This TCR beta chain was identified during a study of CD8 T cells in Susac syndrome. Sequencing of TCR beta was carried out in blood CD8+ and CD4+ T cells. TEMRA cells were FACS-enriched, with CD8+ and CD4+ T cells isolated negatively. An input of about 0.5 to 1 ug of RNA was subjected to reverse transcription using random hexamers. One entry per CDR3 protein results from TCRdb running MiXCR on the immunoSEQ multiplex PCR reads. The sample yields around 190,000 distinct CDR3 sequences, about 95% seen once. This clonotype was obtained from a human donor with multiple sclerosis. Sequenced: CD8+ T cells from PBMCs.

The CDR3, as DNA: TGTGCCAGCAGCGTAGTTGGGGGTCCCGAGACCCAGTACTTC. It yields the protein CASSVVGGPETQYF. The V and J genes are TRBV9 and TRBJ2-5, with D tentatively TRBD1 or TRBD2 (5 bases each). CDR3 length equals 14 residues. CDR1 and CDR2 (germline): SGDLS, YYNGEE. V shed 0 bases and J shed 5 bases, with 11 bases lying between them.